These 21 T cell receptor beta chains came from one sample sequenced in a study of blood T cells in healthy people across ages. It was with a sample-barcoded 5' primer and a J-beta primer mix that a second PCR of roughly 7 to 12 cycles was run. Using its own MiXCR run on the 5' RACE reads, TCRdb lists one record per CDR3 protein. Among about 900,000 distinct CDR3 sequences listed, roughly 48% were seen once. Sequencing was carried out using blood. The source is a man younger than 40 in good health.

This rearrangement joins TRBV11-2 to TRBJ2-4; 7 positions agree with TRBD2. The length of the CDR3 is 14 residues. V gave up 5 bases and J gave up 2 bases; unmatched junction bases: 3. Germline V gives CDR1 SGHAT, CDR2 FQNNGV. CDR3 DNA sequence: TGTGCCAGCAGCCCTAGCGGTCCCAAAAACATTCAGTACTTC. This translates into CASSPSGPKNIQYF.

V and J are TRBV12-3 or TRBV12-4 and TRBJ1-1; D remains unclear. The V and J ends lost 1 base and 4 bases respectively, with 10 bases between them. This CDR3 spans 14 amino acids. CDR3 loop: CASSLGLVGTEAFF. In DNA form, the CDR3 reads TGTGCCAGCAGTTTAGGTTTGGTCGGCACTGAAGCTTTCTTT.

This clonotype has more than one count but fewer than ten. Possible read error: a much larger clone is one base away. This sequence joins TRBV29-1 and TRBJ2-1, with a weak D call TRBD2 (6 bases). V lost 4 bases to trimming and J lost 6 bases, with 13 bases between them. The CDR3 extends over 13 amino acids. Germline lookup yields CDR1 SQVTM and CDR2 ANQGSEA. The CDR3 loop is CSVAYSGFNEQFF. The CDR3 nucleotides read TGCAGCGTTGCCTATAGCGGCTTCAATGAGCAGTTCTTC.

About this clonotype: One end of the junction is discordant with germline, which a read error may explain. The rearrangement links TRBV7-2 to TRBJ2-1; D possibly corresponds to TRBD1 (5 bases). This CDR3 contains 14 residues. Germline lookup yields CDR1 SGHTA and CDR2 FQGNSA. The CDR3 loop is CASNPTDSYKEQFF. CDR3 DNA: TGTGCCAGCAACCCGACCGACAGCTACAAGGAGCAGTTCTTC.

About this clonotype: Just one base apart from a much larger clone, this may be a read error. The CDR3 DNA follows: TGCGCCAGCAGCTGGGAGAGCTCTGGTATCTACGAGCAGTACTTC. Protein: CASSWESSGIYEQYF. V usage is TRBV5-1 and J usage is TRBJ2-7, with D perhaps TRBD2 (5 bases). V gave up 3 bases and J gave up 3 bases, with 16 bases separating them. The CDR3 is made up of 15 amino acids. Germline V gives CDR1 SGHRS, CDR2 YFSETQ.

The rearrangement links TRBV20-1 to TRBJ2-2, with D perhaps TRBD1 (6 bases). CDR3 length: 15 amino acids. CDR1 and CDR2 from the germline V gene are DFQATT and SNEGSKA (reference sequence). The ends were cut back, 2 bases at V and 6 bases at J, with 16 bases in the middle. The CDR3 here is CSARRQEGRAGELFF. Written as DNA, the CDR3 is TGCAGTGCTAGACGACAGGAAGGAAGGGCCGGGGAGCTGTTTTTT.

The rearrangement links TRBV20-1 to TRBJ2-3; D unresolved. The germline V gene encodes CDR1 DFQATT and CDR2 SNEGSKA (reference sequence). The CDR3 covers 13 residues. Between the trimmed V and J ends, which lost 5 bases and 8 bases, there was a span of 17 bases. CDR3 loop: CSAVPNSQSTQYF. The CDR3, as DNA: TGCAGTGCTGTCCCTAACTCTCAGAGTACGCAGTATTTT.

The chain has TRBV5-1 and TRBJ2-7, with D perhaps matching TRBD2 (5 bases). Trimming pared 0 bases from V and 6 bases from J, leaving 13 bases between. CDR3 size: 14 residues. The germline V gene encodes CDR1 SGHRS and CDR2 YFSETQ. CDR3 nucleotides: TGCGCCAGCAGCTTGGCACTAGAAGCCCGCGAGCAGTACTTC. Protein product: CASSLALEAREQYF.

A few counts support this clonotype. The chain employs TRBV6-5 and TRBJ2-3, with D uncertain. Trimming cost V 2 bases and J 4 bases, with 10 bases left between them. The germline CDR1 and CDR2 sequences are MNHEY and SVGAGI. The CDR3 extends over 14 amino acids. The CDR3 DNA is TGTGCCAGCAGTTACAATCGGGCGGCAGATACGCAGTATTTT. Protein: CASSYNRAADTQYF.

This rearrangement joins TRBV12-3 or TRBV12-4 to TRBJ2-7, with D tentatively TRBD1 (6 bases). This CDR3 spans 15 amino acids. Trimming pared 6 bases from V and 2 bases from J, leaving 17 bases between. In DNA form, the CDR3 reads TGTGCCAGCAGCTCCTCCGGGACACTCGCCTACGAGCAGTACTTC. Translating it yields CASSSSGTLAYEQYF.

This clonotype has a count of ten or more. The rearrangement uses TRBV28 and TRBJ1-5; a possible D gene is TRBD1 (5 bases). V was clipped by 5 bases and J by 0 bases, with 14 bases between them. This CDR3 is 16 amino acids long. Germline CDR1 MDHEN, CDR2 SYDVKM. The CDR3 protein is CASSLTRGYSNQPQHF. The CDR3 DNA is TGTGCCAGCAGTCTCACAAGGGGATATAGCAATCAGCCCCAGCATTTT.

In this sample, this clonotype turned up a few times. The CDR3 DNA reads TGTGCCAGCAGTGAAACTAGCGGGGGGGCCTTAGGTACAGATACGCAGTATTTT. Its protein is CASSETSGGALGTDTQYF. The genes are TRBV6-1 and TRBJ2-3; 13 positions match TRBD2. The CDR3 has 18 residues. Germline V gene data show CDR1 as MNHNS and CDR2 as SASEGT. V lost 2 bases and J lost 3; bases outside the gene matches: 8.

A few counts support this clonotype. The chain recombines TRBV20-1 with TRBJ1-6; D not certain. CDR1 is DFQATT and CDR2 is SNEGSKA in the germline V gene (reference sequence). CDR3 length: 15 residues. The ends were cut back, 0 bases at V and 6 bases at J, with 12 bases in the middle. CDR3 region: CSAREQATFNSPLHF. CDR3 DNA sequence: TGCAGTGCTAGAGAGCAGGCAACTTTTAATTCACCCCTCCACTTT.

This chain links TRBV9 with TRBJ2-3; TRBD2 agrees at 11 bases. The CDR3 extends over 18 amino acids. The germline CDR1 and CDR2 sequences are SGDLS and YYNGEE. V shed 0 bases and J 3 bases; nucleotides not matched to a gene: 9. The CDR3 spells CASSVARASGGYTDTQYF. CDR3 DNA: TGTGCCAGCAGCGTAGCTCGCGCTAGCGGGGGGTATACAGATACGCAGTATTTT.

The chain carries TRBV7-2 and TRBJ1-3, with a weak D call TRBD1 (5 bases). CDR3 length equals 16 residues. Trimming removed 0 bases at V and 2 bases at J, with 11 bases between. Germline V gives CDR1 SGHTA, CDR2 FQGNSA. The CDR3 sequence: CASSLAGGETGNTIYF. The CDR3 DNA reads TGTGCCAGCAGCTTAGCGGGAGGGGAAACTGGAAACACCATATATTTT. Filled out from reference TRBV7-2 and TRBJ1-3, the complete variable domain reads GAGVSQSPSNKVTEKGKDVELRCDPISGHTALYWYRQSLGQGLEFLIYFQGNSAPDKSGLPSDRFSAERTGGSVSTLTIQRTQQEDSAVYLCASSLAGGETGNTIYFGEGSWLTVV.

This clonotype was seen many times. The chain links TRBV7-2 to TRBJ2-3; 10 positions match TRBD1. CDR3 length equals 15 residues. Germline CDR1 SGHTA, CDR2 FQGNSA. The junction had 8 bases not matched to a gene; V was cut back by 7 bases and J by 4 bases. CDR3 region: CASKTGTGDADTQYF. CDR3 sequence (DNA): TGTGCCAGCAAGACCGGGACAGGGGATGCAGATACGCAGTATTTT.

The V and J genes are TRBV4-2 and TRBJ2-5; unclear D gene. The CDR3 has 13 amino acids. Per the germline V gene, CDR1 is LGHNA and CDR2 is YNFKEQ. The V end was cut by 1 base, the J end by 3 bases, with 6 bases between. CDR3 amino acids: CASSQAIEETQYF. CDR3 DNA: TGTGCCAGCAGCCAAGCGATAGAAGAGACCCAGTACTTC.

This clonotype has a handful of counts. The genes are TRBV12-3 or TRBV12-4 and TRBJ2-2; D uncertain. Trimming took 3 bases from V and 6 from J, leaving 2 bases between them. The CDR3 covers 11 residues. The CDR3, as DNA: TGTGCCAGCAGTTTTCCCGGGGAGCTGTTTTTT. Translation: CASSFPGELFF.

This rearrangement joins TRBV4-1 to TRBJ2-7, with D perhaps given as TRBD1 or TRBD2 (5 bases each). The CDR3 runs to 15 residues. Between the trimmed V and J ends, which lost 4 bases and 2 bases, there was a span of 15 bases. CDR1 and CDR2 from the germline V gene are MGHRA and YSYEKL. The CDR3 is CASSLTGTAAYEQYF. CDR3 nucleotide sequence: TGCGCCAGCAGCCTTACCGGGACGGCCGCCTACGAGCAGTACTTC.

V and J are TRBV11-2 and TRBJ2-3; D may be TRBD2 (6 bases). In germline, CDR1 is SGHAT, CDR2 FQNNGV. CDR3 length equals 15 residues. With 6 bases removed from V and 1 base from J, the gap between germline ends came to 14 bases. CDR3 in DNA: TGTGCCAGCAGGGCCGGGGCGGGGCGCACAGATACGCAGTATTTT. Its translation is CASRAGAGRTDTQYF.

This clonotype came up a few times. The chain is built from TRBV28 and TRBJ2-5; D is tentatively TRBD1 or TRBD2 (5 bases each). CDR3 length: 16 amino acids. The germline V gene encodes CDR1 MDHEN and CDR2 SYDVKM. Trimming removed 2 bases from V and 2 bases from J, with 15 bases in between. The CDR3 nucleotides are TGTGCCAGCAGTTTACCTCCGGGGCCGAGACAAGAGACCCAGTACTTC. This codes for CASSLPPGPRQETQYF.